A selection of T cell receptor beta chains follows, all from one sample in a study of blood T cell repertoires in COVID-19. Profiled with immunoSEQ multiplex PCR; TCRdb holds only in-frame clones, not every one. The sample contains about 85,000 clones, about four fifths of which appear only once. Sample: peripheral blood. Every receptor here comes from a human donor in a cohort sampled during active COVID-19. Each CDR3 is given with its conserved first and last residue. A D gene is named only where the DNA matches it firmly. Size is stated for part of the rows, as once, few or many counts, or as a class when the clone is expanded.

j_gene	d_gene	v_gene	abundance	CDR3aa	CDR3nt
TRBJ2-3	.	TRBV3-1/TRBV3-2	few	CASSQRGSTDTQYF	TGTGCCAGCAGCCAACGGGGAAGCACAGATACGCAGTATTTT
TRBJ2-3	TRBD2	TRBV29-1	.	CSGSGGYTDTQYF	TGCAGTGGTAGCGGGGGGTACACAGATACGCAGTATTTT
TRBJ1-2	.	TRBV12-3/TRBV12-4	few	CASSLQDSYGYTF	TGTGCCAGCAGTTTACAGGATTCCTATGGCTACACCTTC
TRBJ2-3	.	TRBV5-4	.	CASSGGDADTQYF	TGTGCCAGCAGCGGAGGGGACGCAGATACGCAGTATTTT
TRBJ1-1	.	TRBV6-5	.	CASSYAGVNTEAFF	TGTGCCAGCAGTTACGCCGGGGTGAACACTGAAGCTTTCTTT
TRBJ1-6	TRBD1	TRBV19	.	CASSARTGGSNSPLHF	TGTGCCAGTAGTGCACGAACAGGGGGCTCGAATTCACCCCTCCACTTT
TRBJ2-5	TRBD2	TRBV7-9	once	CASRPTGGATQYF	TGTGCCAGCAGGCCTACCGGGGGGGCGACCCAGTACTTC
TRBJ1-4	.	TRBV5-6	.	CASSSGVREKLFF	TGTGCCAGCAGCTCCGGGGTTAGGGAAAAACTGTTTTTT
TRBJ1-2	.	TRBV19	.	CASSIEGRAYYGYTF	TGTGCCAGTAGTATAGAAGGGAGGGCCTACTATGGCTACACCTTC
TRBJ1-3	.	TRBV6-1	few	CASSEAGGIGNTIYF	TGTGCCAGCAGTGAAGCTGGAGGGATTGGAAACACCATATATTTT
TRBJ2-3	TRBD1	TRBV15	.	CATSRTQGAGTDTQYF	TGTGCCACCAGCAGAACACAGGGGGCGGGAACAGATACGCAGTATTTT
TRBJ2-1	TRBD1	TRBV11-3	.	CASSLTGDTYNEQFF	TGTGCCAGCAGCTTGACAGGGGACACCTACAATGAGCAGTTCTTC
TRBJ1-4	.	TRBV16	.	CASSQTGTPNEKLFF	TGTGCCAGCAGCCAAACCGGGACACCTAATGAAAAACTGTTTTTT
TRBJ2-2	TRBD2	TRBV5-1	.	CASSLLAGASGELFF	TGCGCCAGCAGCTTGCTAGCGGGGGCGTCCGGGGAGCTGTTTTTT
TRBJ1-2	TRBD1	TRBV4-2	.	CASSQGYAGTGASYGYTF	TGTGCCAGCAGCCAAGGATACGCCGGGACAGGGGCGAGCTATGGCTACACCTTC
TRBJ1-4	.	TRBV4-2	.	CASRETGSNEKLFF	TGTGCCAGCAGAGAGACAGGTTCTAATGAAAAACTGTTTTTT
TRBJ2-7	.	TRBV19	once	CASSQGLRGRDSSYEQYF	TGTGCCAGTAGTCAAGGATTGAGGGGGCGGGATAGCTCCTACGAGCAGTACTTC
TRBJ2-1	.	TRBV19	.	CASSQKQVSSYNEQFF	TGTGCCAGTAGTCAAAAACAGGTGAGCTCCTACAATGAGCAGTTCTTC
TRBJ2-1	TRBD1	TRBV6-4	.	CASSDGDRGVDEQFF	TGTGCCAGCAGTGACGGCGACAGGGGGGTAGATGAGCAGTTCTTC
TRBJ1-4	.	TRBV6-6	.	CAGRQSFNEKLFF	TGTGCCGGTCGACAGTCTTTTAATGAAAAACTGTTTTTT
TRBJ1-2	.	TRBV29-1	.	CSVEDPGPLRGSRYGYTF	TGCAGCGTTGAAGATCCAGGCCCACTGAGGGGGAGTAGGTATGGCTACACCTTC
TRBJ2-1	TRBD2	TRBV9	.	CASSVIGGGSYNEQFF	TGTGCCAGCAGCGTAATAGGCGGGGGTTCCTACAATGAGCAGTTCTTC
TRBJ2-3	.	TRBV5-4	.	CASSQPPGDTQYF	TGTGCCAGCAGCCAGCCCCCGGGAGATACGCAGTATTTT
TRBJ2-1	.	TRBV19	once	CASGQDSSYNEQFF	TGTGCCAGCGGTCAGGACAGCTCCTACAATGAGCAGTTCTTC
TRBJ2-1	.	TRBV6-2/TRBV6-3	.	CASSYPQALAGADEQFF	TGTGCCAGCAGTTACCCCCAAGCCCTAGCTGGAGCCGATGAGCAGTTCTTC
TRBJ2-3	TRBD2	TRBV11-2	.	CASARRGGGAGDTQYF	TGTGCCAGCGCCCGGAGAGGCGGGGGGGCCGGAGATACGCAGTATTTT
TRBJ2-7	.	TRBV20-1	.	CSASLVRNPYEQYF	TGCAGTGCTAGTCTTGTGAGGAACCCCTACGAGCAGTACTTC
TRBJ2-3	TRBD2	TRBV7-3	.	CASSLRLAGAAGTDTQYF	TGTGCCAGCAGCTTAAGGCTAGCGGGGGCGGCGGGCACAGATACGCAGTATTTT
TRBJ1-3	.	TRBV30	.	CAWRRGLTSGNTIYF	TGTGCCTGGAGGAGAGGCCTCACTTCTGGAAACACCATATATTTT
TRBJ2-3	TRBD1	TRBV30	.	CAWSVTGGTDTQYF	TGTGCCTGGAGTGTAACAGGGGGCACAGATACGCAGTATTTT
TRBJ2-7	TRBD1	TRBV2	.	CASSGDRSYEQYF	TGTGCCAGCAGTGGGGACAGGTCCTACGAGCAGTACTTC
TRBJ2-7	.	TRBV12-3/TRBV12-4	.	CASSLWQYEQYF	TGTGCCAGCAGTTTATGGCAGTACGAGCAGTACTTC
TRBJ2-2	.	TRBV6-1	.	CASSDGAGGSGELFF	TGTGCCAGCAGTGATGGGGCAGGGGGGTCCGGGGAGCTGTTTTTT
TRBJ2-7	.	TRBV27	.	CASRISRWDLNTDF	TGTGCCAGCAGAATATCGAGATGGGACTTAAACACGGACTTC
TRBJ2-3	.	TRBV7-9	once	CASSPSRRILDTDTQYF	TGTGCCAGCAGCCCTTCTAGAAGGATACTCGACACAGATACGCAGTATTTT
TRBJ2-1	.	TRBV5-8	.	CASSLEGDEQFF	TGTGCCAGCAGCTTGGAAGGGGATGAGCAGTTCTTC
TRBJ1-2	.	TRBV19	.	CASSIMTGGYTF	TGTGCCAGTAGTATTATGACTGGGGGCTACACCTTC
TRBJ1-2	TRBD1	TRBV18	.	CASSPDRGAGYTF	TGTGCCAGCTCGCCGGACAGGGGTGCTGGCTACACCTTC
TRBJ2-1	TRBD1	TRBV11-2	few	CASSLGQGSSYNEQFF	TGTGCCAGCAGCTTAGGACAGGGTAGCTCCTACAATGAGCAGTTCTTC
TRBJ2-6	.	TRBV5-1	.	CASSLGSLSSGANVLTF	TGCGCCAGCAGCTTGGGGTCCCTAAGCTCTGGGGCCAACGTCCTGACTTTC
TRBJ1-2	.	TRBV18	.	CASSPPLDWNYGYTF	TGTGCCAGCTCACCACCTCTTGACTGGAACTATGGCTACACCTTC
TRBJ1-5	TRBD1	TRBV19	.	CASSIGTGVQPQHF	TGTGCCAGTAGTATCGGGACAGGCGTCCAGCCCCAGCATTTT
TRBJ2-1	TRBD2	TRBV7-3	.	CASSLMSGGRNEQFF	TGTGCCAGCAGCTTAATGTCGGGGGGGCGCAATGAGCAGTTCTTC
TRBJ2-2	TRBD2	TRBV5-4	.	CASSFLGIAGTLAGELFF	TGTGCCAGCAGCTTTTTAGGAATAGCGGGGACTTTAGCCGGGGAGCTGTTTTTT
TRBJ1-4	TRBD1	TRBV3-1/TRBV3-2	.	CASSIRTGGNEKLFF	TGTGCCAGCAGCATTCGGACAGGCGGTAATGAAAAACTGTTTTTT